A single sample is the source of the 24 T cell receptor beta chains below, sequenced in a study of post-analysis software for immune sequencing data. Incorporated into the TCR beta cDNA libraries were unique molecular identifiers, which served to reduce PCR and sequencing biases. TCRdb re-called the PCR reads through MiXCR, storing one row per CDR3 protein. Of roughly 580,000 distinct CDR3 sequences listed, roughly 46% are singletons. Overall study findings and caveats: Controls showed lower frequencies than patients for roughly 5 TRBV segments, and TRBV5-6, TRBV5-1 and TRBV20-1 were among these.

Their target antigens are unknown. Material: blood. The receptors originated from a girl aged 10-17 years with multiple sclerosis.

The genes are TRBV10-3 and TRBJ2-1; D call uncertain. Germline CDR1 and CDR2: ENHRY and SYGVKD. V lost 2 bases and J 3 bases, leaving 14 bases between the germline ends. This CDR3 spans 16 amino acids. The CDR3 DNA is TGTGCCATCAGTGAGATGGCCTCCGTCGGCTACAATGAGCAGTTCTTC. Translating it yields CAISEMASVGYNEQFF.

This clonotype was seen a few times. The gene calls are TRBV4-1 and TRBJ2-3, with D possibly matching TRBD2 (6 bases). The CDR3 has 15 residues. Trimming removed 3 bases at V and 0 bases at J, with 10 bases between. The V gene's germline CDR1 is MGHRA and CDR2 YSYEKL. The CDR3 DNA reads TGCGCCAGCAGCCAGAATGGACTAAGCACAGATACGCAGTATTTT. Amino acids: CASSQNGLSTDTQYF.

There are a few counts of this clonotype. In nucleotides, the CDR3 is TGCAGTGCTGGGTTCGGCTATCAGCCCCAGCATTTT. This codes for CSAGFGYQPQHF. The rearrangement links TRBV20-1 to TRBJ1-5; D is ambiguous. Germline V gene sequence: CDR1 DFQATT, CDR2 SNEGSKA (reference sequence). The V and J ends lost 5 bases and 5 bases respectively, with 10 bases between them. This CDR3 has 12 amino acids.

V and J are TRBV4-1 and TRBJ2-5, with TRBD2 matching 7 bases. This CDR3 has 14 amino acids. Germline CDR1 is MGHRA and CDR2 is YSYEKL. V lost 3 bases, J lost 5 bases, and 6 bases stayed unmatched. The CDR3 sequence: CASSHGGDFETQYF. In DNA form, the CDR3 reads TGCGCCAGCAGCCATGGGGGGGACTTCGAGACCCAGTACTTC.

The chain recombines TRBV13 with TRBJ2-6; D not resolved. Per germline, CDR1 PRHDT and CDR2 FYEKMQ (reference sequence). V was cut by 2 bases and J by 3 bases, with 5 bases left in between. The CDR3 totals 14 residues. CDR3 loop: CASSLKLGANVLTF. CDR3 DNA: TGTGCCAGCAGCTTAAAGCTTGGGGCCAACGTCCTGACTTTC.

This clonotype was seen many times. The chain is built from TRBV6-6 and TRBJ2-7; the match to TRBD1 covers 10 bases. V was clipped by 6 bases and J by 0 bases; unmatched bases: 2. The CDR3 spans 14 residues. Germline V gene lookup returns CDR1 MNHNY and CDR2 SVGAGI (reference sequence). The CDR3 loop is CASSRTGGSYEQYF. The DNA of the CDR3 is TGTGCCAGCAGCCGGACAGGGGGCTCCTACGAGCAGTACTTC.

V usage is TRBV28 and J usage is TRBJ1-2; 8 bases agree with TRBD1. The CDR3 is 13 residues long. Germline V CDR1 and CDR2: MDHEN, SYDVKM. The V gene end was trimmed by 2 bases and the J gene end by 8 bases; junction bases not matched to a gene: 4. CDR3 in DNA: TGTGCCAGCAGTTTACGACAGGGGCAAGGCTACACCTTC. The encoded protein is CASSLRQGQGYTF.

The chain employs TRBV6-2 or TRBV6-3 and TRBJ1-4, with 8 bases that match TRBD1. V trimming: 2 bases; J trimming: 8 bases; junction bases outside the gene matches: 4. The CDR3 totals 14 residues. Germline lookup yields CDR1 MNHEY and CDR2 SVGEGT. The CDR3 DNA is TGTGCCAGCAGTTACGTGGGACAGGTCGAAAAACTGTTTTTT. Amino acid sequence: CASSYVGQVEKLFF.

The rearrangement joins TRBV30 to TRBJ2-3, with no clear D. The CDR3 sequence is 12 residues long. The V gene lost 2 bases and the J gene lost 3 bases, with 6 bases spanning the gap. Germline CDR1 is GTSNPN and CDR2 is SVGIG (reference sequence). CDR3 in amino acids: CAWSLKTDTQYF. CDR3 coding DNA: TGTGCCTGGAGTCTTAAGACAGATACGCAGTATTTT. Full variable domain (remainder filled in from reference TRBV30 and TRBJ2-3): SQTIHQWPATLVQPVGSPLSLECTVEGTSNPNLYWYRQAAGRGLQLLFYSVGIGQISSEVPQNLSASRPQDRQFILSSKKLLLSDSGFYLCAWSLKTDTQYFGPGTRLTVL.

The table lists this clonotype with a few counts. The V and J genes are TRBV12-3 or TRBV12-4 and TRBJ2-7; 10 bases line up with TRBD1. Unmatched junction bases numbered 2, after V lost 8 bases and J lost 4 bases. The CDR3 spans 12 residues. The CDR3 spells CASQDRGYEQYF. DNA for the CDR3: TGTGCCAGCCAGGACAGGGGGTACGAGCAGTACTTC.

This clonotype showed up just a few times. CDR3 nucleotide sequence: TGCAGCGTTGACCCACCCGGGACTAGCGGTACAGATACGCAGTATTTT. Its protein is CSVDPPGTSGTDTQYF. V is TRBV29-1 and J is TRBJ2-3; 11 bases line up with TRBD2. The CDR3 is 16 residues long. Trimming took 3 bases from V and 3 from J; bases not matched to a gene: 8. CDR1 is SQVTM and CDR2 is ANQGSEA in the germline V gene.

The chain uses TRBV10-3 and TRBJ2-5; a possible D gene is TRBD2 (6 bases). From germline, CDR1 is ENHRY and CDR2 SYGVKD. This CDR3 has 14 residues. V shed 6 bases and J shed 3 bases, with 14 bases lying between them. The CDR3 nucleotides are TGTGCCATCAGATGGGGTGGAGGGGAAGAGACCCAGTACTTC. Its translation: CAIRWGGGEETQYF.

V and J are TRBV6-5 and TRBJ1-4; D is perhaps TRBD1 (5 bases). The CDR3 loop spans 15 amino acids. Per the germline V gene, CDR1 is MNHEY and CDR2 is SVGAGI. V lost 6 bases and J lost 3, with 14 bases in between. The CDR3 sequence is CASRLWGEANEKLFF. DNA for the CDR3: TGTGCCAGCAGACTATGGGGGGAGGCTAATGAAAAACTGTTTTTT.

The V gene is TRBV20-1, the J gene TRBJ1-1; a possible D gene is TRBD1 (6 bases). This CDR3 contains 15 residues. Trimming removed 3 bases at V and 3 bases at J, with 17 bases between. CDR1 DFQATT and CDR2 SNEGSKA come from the germline V gene (reference sequence). DNA for the CDR3: TGCAGTGCTAGGAAAGGGGGGAGTCGAGACACTGAAGCTTTCTTT. Translation: CSARKGGSRDTEAFF.

This chain joins TRBV7-2 and TRBJ1-1; no definite D call. The CDR3 consists of 14 residues. Trimming took off 5 bases at V and 0 bases at J, with 10 bases between the two ends. Germline V CDR1 and CDR2: SGHTA, FQGNSA. The DNA for the CDR3 is TGTGCCAGCAGCCCGAGGTCCATGAACACTGAAGCTTTCTTT. Amino acids: CASSPRSMNTEAFF.

CDR3 nucleotides: TGTGCCAGCAGCTCCGGGACACCCCTTTACGAGCAGTACTTC. Amino acids: CASSSGTPLYEQYF. V is TRBV6-2 or TRBV6-3 and J is TRBJ2-7; D is perhaps TRBD1 (6 bases). The germline V gene encodes CDR1 MNHEY and CDR2 SVGEGT. V was pared by 6 bases and J by 4 bases, with 16 bases between. The CDR3 covers 14 residues.

This chain uses TRBV12-3 or TRBV12-4 with TRBJ2-1; D is unclear. The J call may be mistaken, given a closer DNA end match to TRBJ2-7. This CDR3 is built from 14 residues. The CDR3 reads CASSYSAAYNEQYF. In DNA form, the CDR3 reads TGTGCCAGCAGTTACTCGGCAGCCTACAATGAGCAGTACTTC.

This clonotype was seen a handful of times. The rearrangement joins TRBV4-1 to TRBJ2-1; D ambiguous. Trimming removed 4 bases from V and 3 bases from J, with 13 bases in between. CDR3 size: 15 residues. Germline V lookup: CDR1 MGHRA, CDR2 YSYEKL. The CDR3 protein is CASSPTDKIYNEQFF. The CDR3 DNA reads as TGCGCCAGCAGCCCTACAGATAAAATCTACAATGAGCAGTTCTTC.

The chain uses TRBV10-3 and TRBJ2-5; possibly TRBD2 for D (6 bases). Per germline, CDR1 ENHRY and CDR2 SYGVKD. Trimming removed 0 bases from V and 2 bases from J, with 7 bases in between. This CDR3 is built from 14 residues. The CDR3: CAISESAGQETQYF. As DNA, the CDR3 is TGTGCCATCAGTGAGTCTGCGGGACAAGAGACCCAGTACTTC.

In this sample, this clonotype turned up once. CDR3 coding DNA: TGTGCCAGCAGCTCGAAACTAGCGGGAAAGAGGGGAGTAGCTTACAATGAGCAGTTCTTC. Its translation is CASSSKLAGKRGVAYNEQFF. The genes are TRBV7-9 and TRBJ2-1, with 10 bases identical to TRBD2. Germline V gives CDR1 SEHNR, CDR2 FQNEAQ (reference sequence). The CDR3 runs 20 residues. Trimming cost V 4 bases and J 4 bases; bases outside gene matches: 19.

For this clonotype: Its ends do not fully match the called genes, so a read error is possible. The V gene is TRBV7-7, the J gene TRBJ2-3; D call uncertain. The CDR3 runs to 13 residues. Germline CDR1 is SSHAT and CDR2 is FNYEAQ (reference sequence). As DNA, the CDR3 is TGTGCTAGCAGCTTAGATGGTGGGGATACGCAGTATTTT. It translates to CASSLDGGDTQYF.

The chain recombines TRBV5-6 with TRBJ2-7, with TRBD2 matching over 11 bases. Germline V gene data show CDR1 as SGHDT and CDR2 as YYEEEE. The V and J ends lost 2 bases and 3 bases, in that order; junction bases with no gene match: 1. The CDR3 spans 14 residues. DNA of the CDR3: TGTGCCAGCAGCTTTGGACTAGCGGGCTACGAGCAGTACTTC. Encoded protein: CASSFGLAGYEQYF.

This clonotype was recorded a few times. V is TRBV15 and J is TRBJ2-1, with unresolved D. Looked up from germline, CDR1 is LNHNV and CDR2 is YYDKDF (reference sequence). Trimming left V 0 bases short and J 15 bases short, with 9 bases between. This CDR3 contains 11 residues. The CDR3 region has the DNA TGTGCCACCAGCAGAGAGGATATAGGGTTCTTC. This translates into CATSREDIGFF.

The chain employs TRBV19 and TRBJ2-7, with a weak D call TRBD2 (5 bases). The V and J ends lost 1 base and 12 bases respectively, with 13 bases between them. Germline V gene data show CDR1 as LNHDA and CDR2 as SQIVND (reference sequence). The CDR3 runs to 12 residues. The CDR3 region is CASSIAEDGVYF. CDR3 nucleotide sequence: TGTGCCAGTAGTATAGCGGAGGACGGAGTGTACTTC. Looking up the rest from reference TRBV19 and TRBJ2-7 gives the full variable domain: DGGITQSPKYLFRKEGQNVTLSCEQNLNHDAMYWYRQDPGQGLRLIYYSQIVNDFQKGDIAEGYSVSREKKESFPLTVTSAQKNPTAFYLCASSIAEDGVYFGPGTRLTVT.